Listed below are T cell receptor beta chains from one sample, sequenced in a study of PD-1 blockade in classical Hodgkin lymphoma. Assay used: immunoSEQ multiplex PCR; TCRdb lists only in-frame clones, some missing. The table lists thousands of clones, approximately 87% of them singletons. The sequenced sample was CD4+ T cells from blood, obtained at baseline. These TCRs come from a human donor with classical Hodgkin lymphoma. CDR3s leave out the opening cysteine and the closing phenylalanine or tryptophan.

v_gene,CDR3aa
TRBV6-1,ASAQDGNTIY
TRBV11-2,ASSLGGGPEDTQY
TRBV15,ATSRDLGGDTQY
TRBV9,ASSLGLASYNEQF
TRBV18,ASSPSGLSGNEQF
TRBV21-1,ASKGDRGQFGTDTQY
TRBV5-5,ASSLWGVGGTEAF
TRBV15,ATSKLAGAGNEQF
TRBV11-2,ASSSPGGAQH
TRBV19,ASRPTGGVNPYEQY
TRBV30,ACTGGWGNTIY
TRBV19,ASSIGSPGFGDQPQH
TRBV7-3,ASSLDVGSNYGYT
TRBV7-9,ASSPSGTDTQY
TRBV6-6,ASSFGTGWSETQY
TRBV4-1,ASSQEAQMVDTQY
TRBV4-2,ASSQDQIQPQH
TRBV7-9,ASSLAATADTQY
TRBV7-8,ASSLVQGREKLF
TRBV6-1,ASSDGPPGAYEQY
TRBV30,AWSVFRGNIQY
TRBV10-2,ASSERTGGNQPQH
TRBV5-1,ASSPQRALRETQY
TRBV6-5,ASRLGTGISEAF
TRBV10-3,AISSGAGNTIY
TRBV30,AWSVCRAVTTGNVLFGANVLT
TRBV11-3,ASSARTGSTGELF
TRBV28,ASSRAGGRTYEQY
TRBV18,ASSPQTSGNTGELF
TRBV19,ASSIPGYNEQF